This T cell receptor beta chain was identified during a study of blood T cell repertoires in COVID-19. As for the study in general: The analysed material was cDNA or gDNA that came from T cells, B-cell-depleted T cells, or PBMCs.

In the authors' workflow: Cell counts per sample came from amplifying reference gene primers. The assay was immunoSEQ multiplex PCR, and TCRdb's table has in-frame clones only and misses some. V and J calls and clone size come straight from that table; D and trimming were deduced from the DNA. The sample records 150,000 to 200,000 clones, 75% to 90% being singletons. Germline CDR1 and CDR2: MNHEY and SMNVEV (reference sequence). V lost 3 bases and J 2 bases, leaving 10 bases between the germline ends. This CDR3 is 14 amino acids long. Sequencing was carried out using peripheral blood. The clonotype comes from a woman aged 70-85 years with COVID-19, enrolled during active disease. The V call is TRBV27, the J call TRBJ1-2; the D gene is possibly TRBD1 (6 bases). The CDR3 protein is CASSLKGQNYGYTF. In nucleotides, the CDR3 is TGTGCCAGCAGTTTGAAGGGACAAAACTATGGCTACACCTTC.